Below, one T cell receptor beta chain is given with its context. The data originate from a study of blood T cell repertoires in COVID-19. Only in-frame clones appear in the TCRdb table, and some are missing; sequencing was by immunoSEQ multiplex PCR. The data hold about 90,000 clones, with approximately 86% observed a single time. The receptor was derived from a man older than 75 with active or convalescent COVID-19. What was sequenced was peripheral blood.

CDR3: CATSRDPGDEQYF. The CDR3, as DNA: TGTGCCACCAGCAGAGATCCGGGGGACGAGCAGTACTTC. The chain recombines TRBV15 with TRBJ2-7, with TRBD2 as a possible D gene (6 bases). With 0 bases removed from V and 5 bases from J, the gap between germline ends came to 8 bases. Germline-derived CDR1 and CDR2 are LNHNV and YYDKDF (reference sequence). The CDR3 sequence is 13 residues long.